A selection of T cell receptor beta chains follows, all from one sample in a study of cytomegalovirus exposure and HLA in healthy donors. Libraries were prepared by immunoSEQ multiplex PCR; TCRdb keeps only in-frame clonotypes and omits some of them. The sample lists approximately 110,000 clones; 70% were seen once. The sample taken for sequencing was PBMCs. The origin of the receptors is a middle-aged man in good health and CMV-seropositive. CDR3s include the opening cysteine and the closing phenylalanine or tryptophan. Fields, in order: D gene, J gene, clone size, V gene, CDR3 DNA, CDR3 protein. A D gene is named only where the DNA matches it firmly. Not all rows give a size; the values are once, few, many and, for expanded clones, a class.

>TRBD2|TRBJ2-3|few|TRBV18
TGTGCCAGCTCACCCCTTTCCGCTAGCGGTCGGGATACGCAGTATTTT
CASSPLSASGRDTQYF
>.|TRBJ1-2|.|TRBV5-1
TGCGCCAGCAGCTTGCAGGGAGGGGTCTATGGCTACACCTTC
CASSLQGGVYGYTF
>TRBD2|TRBJ2-3|once|TRBV4-3
TGCGCCAGCAGCCAAGGCGGGAGCAATTCAGATACGCAGTATTTT
CASSQGGSNSDTQYF
>.|TRBJ1-4|.|TRBV29-1
TGCAGCGTCCCGGGACACGTTTTT
CSVPGHVF
>TRBD2|TRBJ2-1|.|TRBV19
TGTGCCAGTACCAAGACTAGCGGGGACTACAATGAGCAGTTCTTC
CASTKTSGDYNEQFF
>.|TRBJ1-1|.|TRBV4-1
TGCGCCAGCGGGGGGGGCACCACTGAAGCTTTCTTT
CASGGGTTEAFF
>TRBD1|TRBJ1-5|few|TRBV30
TGTGCCTGGAGGGTCACCAGGGGGCGGTTAAATCAGCCCCAGCATTTT
CAWRVTRGRLNQPQHF
>TRBD2|TRBJ2-3|.|TRBV27
TGTGCCAGCAGTACCATAGGACTAGCGGGAGTGACAGATACGCAGTATTTT
CASSTIGLAGVTDTQYF
>.|TRBJ1-2|.|TRBV7-9
TGTGCCAGCAGCCTGGGACAAGCTGGTTCCTATGGCTACACCTTC
CASSLGQAGSYGYTF
>.|TRBJ1-5|.|TRBV5-1
TGCGCCAGCAGCCCGGACAGAAATAGCAATCAGCCCCAGCATTTT
CASSPDRNSNQPQHF
>TRBD1|TRBJ2-3|.|TRBV28
TGTGCCAGCAGTTTGGGCGACAGGGGCTCCTCCACAGATACGCAGTATTTT
CASSLGDRGSSTDTQYF
>.|TRBJ2-5|.|TRBV7-9
TGTGCCAGCAGCTTCCTAGGCGGGACGGGAGAGACCCAGTACTTC
CASSFLGGTGETQYF
>.|TRBJ1-5|.|TRBV10-3
TGTGCCATCAGTGTTGGGGGGTCCAATCAGCCCCAGCATTTT
CAISVGGSNQPQHF
>.|TRBJ1-1|.|TRBV9
TGTGCCAGCAGCGTAGGGTACAGCCTGAACACTGAAGCTTTCTTT
CASSVGYSLNTEAFF
>.|TRBJ1-5|few|TRBV6-1
TGTGCCAGCAGTGAAAGGGCGGGAAGGGTTAGCAATCAGCCCCAGCATTTT
CASSERAGRVSNQPQHF
>TRBD2|TRBJ2-3|few|TRBV5-4
TGTGCCAGCATGCGGGAGGGCAACTTTCGGTGGGATACGCAGTATTTT
CASMREGNFRWDTQYF
>TRBD2|TRBJ2-1|.|TRBV5-1
TGCGCCAGCAGCCCAACGCTAGCGGGAGGTTACAATGAGCAGTTCTTC
CASSPTLAGGYNEQFF